This T cell receptor beta chain was retrieved from a study of TIL therapy for anti-PD-1-resistant metastatic lung cancer. The time point here: pre-treatment sample, taken before nivolumab and TIL therapy. The trim removed 5 bases at V and 6 bases at J, leaving 8 bases unmatched. The CDR3 totals 15 residues. Germline CDR1 and CDR2: MDHEN and SYDVKM. This was the immunoSEQ v3 assay. The protocol was immunoSEQ multiplex PCR, while the TCRdb copy is restricted to in-frame clones and leaves out a portion. Counted here are about 59,000 clones, approximately 78% occurring once; the ten biggest clones make up under 3%.

The source of this sequence is a person aged 25 to 85 with non-small cell lung cancer. V and J are TRBV28 and TRBJ1-5; 9 nucleotides line up with TRBD1. Sequencing was performed on blood, taken at baseline. The CDR3 coding sequence is TGTGCCAGCAGTCCTGGGACAGGGATGTTTCAGCCCCAGCATTTT. As protein: CASSPGTGMFQPQHF.